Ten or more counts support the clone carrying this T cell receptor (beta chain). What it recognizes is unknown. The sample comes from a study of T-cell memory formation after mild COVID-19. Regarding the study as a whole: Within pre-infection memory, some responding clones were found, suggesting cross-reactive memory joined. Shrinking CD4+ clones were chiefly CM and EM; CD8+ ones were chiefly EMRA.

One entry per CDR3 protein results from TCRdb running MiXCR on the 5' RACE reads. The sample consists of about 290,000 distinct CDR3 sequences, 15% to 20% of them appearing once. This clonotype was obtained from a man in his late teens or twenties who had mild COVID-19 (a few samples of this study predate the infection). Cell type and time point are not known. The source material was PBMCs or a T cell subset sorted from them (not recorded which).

This chain's CDR3 is CASSLTNQETQYF. The CDR3 bases are TGCGCCAGCAGCCTGACAAACCAAGAGACCCAGTACTTC. V and J are TRBV5-1 and TRBJ2-5; D gene unclear. The V end was cut by 4 bases, the J end by 0 bases, with 7 bases between. Germline V gene lookup returns CDR1 SGHRS and CDR2 YFSETQ. This CDR3 spans 13 amino acids.